The next 5 T cell receptor beta chains were all read from a single sample in a study of blood T cell repertoires in COVID-19. The protocol was immunoSEQ multiplex PCR, while the TCRdb copy is restricted to in-frame clones and leaves out a portion. The sample carries approximately 68,000 clones, about 81% recorded once. The sequencing input was peripheral blood. The receptor source for this set is a human donor in a cohort sampled during active COVID-19.

V and J are TRBV19 and TRBJ1-2; weak D call: TRBD1 (5 bases). Deletions cut 8 bases from V and 5 bases from J, with 21 bases between. CDR1 and CDR2 from the germline V gene are LNHDA and SQIVND (reference sequence). CDR3 length: 15 residues. The CDR3 is CASREGHEKGYGYTF. The CDR3 region has the DNA TGTGCCAGTCGGGAGGGCCACGAGAAGGGGTATGGCTACACCTTC.

This sequence joins TRBV20-1 and TRBJ1-5; TRBD1 matches 7 bases. Trimming took 3 bases from V and 5 from J; bases not matched to a gene: 7. The CDR3 sequence is 14 residues long. Germline V gene data show CDR1 as DFQATT and CDR2 as SNEGSKA (reference sequence). CDR3: CSASRGQLDQPQHF. In DNA, the CDR3 is TGCAGTGCTAGTAGGGGACAGTTAGATCAGCCCCAGCATTTT.

This chain uses TRBV3-1 (or the pseudogene TRBV3-2) with TRBJ2-1; possible D gene TRBD1, 5 bases. Germline V gene sequence: CDR1 LGHDT, CDR2 YNNKEL (reference sequence). This CDR3 region has 15 residues. The V end was cut by 4 bases, the J end by 1 base, with 11 bases between. For the CDR3, the DNA is TGTGCCAGCAGCCGTGGGGCGCCGTCCTACAATGAGCAGTTCTTC. It encodes CASSRGAPSYNEQFF.

V usage is TRBV10-3 and J usage is TRBJ2-7; 11 bases are shared with TRBD2. Germline CDR1 and CDR2: ENHRY and SYGVKD. J gave up 3 bases and V 6 bases, and 4 bases lay outside the gene matches. The CDR3 is 14 amino acids. The CDR3 loop reads CAISITSGSYEQYF. Written as DNA, the CDR3 is TGTGCCATCAGCATAACTAGCGGGAGCTACGAGCAGTACTTC.

The rearrangement joins TRBV6-5 to TRBJ2-3, with 8 bases identical to TRBD2. V trimming: 6 bases; J trimming: 3 bases; junction bases outside the gene matches: 8. Germline V gives CDR1 MNHEY, CDR2 SVGAGI. The CDR3 contains 15 residues. The CDR3 loop reads CASRESPSGTDTQYF. Here the CDR3 DNA reads TGTGCCAGCAGGGAGAGTCCTAGCGGGACAGATACGCAGTATTTT.